These T cell receptor beta chains were read from a single sample in a study of coeliac disease. Profiled with immunoSEQ multiplex PCR; TCRdb holds only in-frame clones, not every one. The table lists 6,000 to 8,000 clones, around 63% of them singletons. Input material: lamina propria lymphocytes from the gut. The receptor set was obtained from a woman aged 55 to 70 with active celiac disease. Each CDR3 is given with its conserved first and last residue. D genes are given only for firm matches. The size field is filled for only some rows; it gives once, few, many or a size class.

j_gene,abundance,d_gene,v_gene,CDR3aa,CDR3nt
TRBJ2-3,once,NA,TRBV9,CASSAKAGTYLTDTQYF,TGTGCCAGCAGCGCCAAAGCCGGGACTTACCTCACAGATACGCAGTATTTT
TRBJ1-4,NA,TRBD1,TRBV4-2,CASSQDDRGRGEKLFF,TGTGCCAGCAGCCAAGACGACAGGGGGCGCGGTGAAAAACTGTTTTTT
TRBJ1-1,few,TRBD1,TRBV10-3,CAISQTGGMSEAFF,TGTGCCATCAGCCAGACAGGGGGCATGAGTGAAGCTTTCTTT
TRBJ2-1,NA,NA,TRBV9,CASSTLAQSYNEQFF,TGTGCCAGCAGCACTTTAGCCCAATCCTACAATGAGCAGTTCTTC
TRBJ2-2,few,TRBD2,TRBV9,CASSVAPSGRGELFF,TGTGCCAGCAGCGTAGCTCCAAGCGGGAGGGGGGAGCTGTTTTTT
TRBJ2-3,NA,TRBD1,TRBV11-2,CASSLQGERTDTQYF,TGTGCCAGCAGCTTACAGGGGGAGAGGACAGATACGCAGTATTTT
TRBJ1-6,NA,NA,TRBV13,CASSIRQERFLHF,TGTGCCAGCAGCATACGACAGGAACGGTTCCTCCACTTT
TRBJ2-7,NA,TRBD2,TRBV20-1,CSAPLAGVQYF,TGCAGTGCCCCCCTAGCGGGGGTACAGTACTTC
TRBJ2-7,NA,NA,TRBV9,CASSVAPGTYEQYF,TGTGCCAGCAGCGTAGCACCAGGGACCTACGAGCAGTACTTC
TRBJ2-7,NA,NA,TRBV5-1,CASSFPLGEQYF,TGCGCCAGCAGCTTCCCCCTCGGCGAGCAGTACTTC
TRBJ1-5,NA,NA,TRBV14,CASSQEWRNQPQHF,TGTGCCAGCAGCCAAGAGTGGCGCAATCAGCCCCAGCATTTT
TRBJ1-5,few,TRBD1,TRBV4-3,CASSHAGGGQPQHF,TGCGCCAGCAGCCACGCAGGGGGCGGTCAGCCCCAGCATTTT
TRBJ2-3,NA,TRBD2,TRBV7-9,CASSFRSGRADTQYF,TGTGCCAGCAGCTTTCGTAGCGGGAGGGCCGATACGCAGTATTTT
TRBJ2-2,few,NA,TRBV5-5,CASVPRYPNTGELFF,TGTGCCAGCGTCCCTAGATACCCGAACACCGGGGAGCTGTTTTTT
TRBJ1-1,NA,TRBD1,TRBV4-3,CASSQVGTGGAGTEAFF,TGCGCCAGCAGCCAAGTTGGGACAGGGGGCGCCGGAACTGAAGCTTTCTTT
TRBJ1-1,NA,TRBD1,TRBV25-1,CASSELTGVPEAFF,TGTGCCAGCAGTGAATTGACAGGGGTTCCTGAAGCTTTCTTT
TRBJ1-6,NA,NA,TRBV21-1,CASSKRGGGSPLHF,TGTGCCAGCAGCAAACGGGGGGGAGGATCACCCCTCCACTTT
TRBJ1-1,few,TRBD1,TRBV19,CASSWDRHTEAFF,TGTGCCAGTAGTTGGGACAGACACACTGAAGCTTTCTTT
TRBJ1-4,NA,NA,TRBV10-3,CAISTGRIHEKLFF,TGTGCCATCAGTACAGGGCGGATCCATGAAAAACTGTTTTTT
TRBJ2-7,NA,TRBD2,TRBV7-8,CASSPRTSASYEQYF,TGTGCCAGCAGCCCGCGGACTAGCGCCTCCTACGAGCAGTACTTC
TRBJ2-3,NA,NA,TRBV7-2,CASSPGISRRPTDTQYF,TGTGCCAGCAGCCCCGGAATTAGCAGACGTCCCACAGATACGCAGTATTTT
TRBJ2-7,few,TRBD1,TRBV6-5,CASSSETGGVYEQYF,TGTGCCAGCAGCTCCGAGACAGGGGGTGTCTACGAGCAGTACTTC
TRBJ2-1,NA,TRBD2,TRBV5-1,CASSWPGTSGYSYNEQFF,TGCGCCAGCAGCTGGCCGGGGACTAGCGGGTACTCCTACAATGAGCAGTTCTTC
TRBJ2-3,few,TRBD2,TRBV7-9,CASSFGTSANRGDTQYF,TGTGCCAGCAGCTTCGGCACTAGCGCGAATAGAGGAGATACGCAGTATTTT
TRBJ1-2,medium-sized,TRBD1,TRBV2,CASSNGGGGYTF,TGTGCCAGCAGCAATGGAGGGGGCGGCTACACCTTC
TRBJ1-3,NA,TRBD1,TRBV7-2,CASSFGTGSGNTIYF,TGTGCCAGCAGCTTCGGGACAGGGTCTGGAAACACCATATATTTT
TRBJ1-4,NA,NA,TRBV11-2,CASSYNWEGEKLFF,TGTGCCAGCAGCTACAACTGGGAGGGTGAAAAACTGTTTTTT
TRBJ2-2,NA,TRBD1,TRBV19,CASSKDRVGELFF,TGTGCCAGTAGTAAGGACAGGGTAGGGGAGCTGTTTTTT
TRBJ2-5,NA,NA,TRBV2,CASSSSVQETQYF,TGTGCCAGCAGTTCGTCGGTACAAGAGACCCAGTACTTC
TRBJ1-1,once,NA,TRBV19,CASRYAGGTMNTEAFF,TGTGCCAGTAGATACGCGGGCGGGACCATGAACACTGAAGCTTTCTTT
TRBJ1-2,medium-sized,NA,TRBV29-1,CSVEKTADNTF,TGCAGCGTTGAAAAAACCGCAGACAACACCTTC
TRBJ1-3,NA,NA,TRBV21-1,CADNDRVEASGNTIYF,TGTGCCGATAATGACCGGGTTGAGGCCTCTGGAAACACCATATATTTT
TRBJ2-1,NA,TRBD2,TRBV6-5,CASNIAGGSYNEQFF,TGTGCCAGCAATATAGCGGGAGGATCCTACAATGAGCAGTTCTTC
TRBJ1-6,NA,TRBD1,TRBV5-4,CASSLAEQGGSSPLHF,TGTGCCAGCAGCTTGGCCGAACAGGGGGGAAGTTCACCCCTCCACTTT
TRBJ2-2,NA,TRBD2,TRBV5-1,CASSTQSGIYTGELFF,TGCGCCAGCAGCACCCAAAGCGGGATCTACACCGGGGAGCTGTTTTTT
TRBJ2-2,few,NA,TRBV19,CASSMGQLLNTGELFF,TGTGCCAGTAGTATGGGACAATTATTAAACACCGGGGAGCTGTTTTTT
TRBJ1-5,NA,TRBD1,TRBV4-3,CASSQDVHRSTGQHF,TGCGCCAGCAGCCAAGACGTTCATAGGTCGACAGGGCAGCATTTT
TRBJ2-7,NA,TRBD1,TRBV7-9,CASSLYQGAYEQYF,TGTGCCAGCAGCTTATACCAGGGGGCCTACGAGCAGTACTTC
TRBJ2-7,few,NA,TRBV4-1,CASSLQAGRTYEQYF,TGCGCCAGCAGCCTCCAGGCGGGGAGGACCTACGAGCAGTACTTC
TRBJ2-2,NA,NA,TRBV5-1,CASNGQWAGELFF,TGCGCCAGCAATGGACAGTGGGCCGGGGAGCTGTTTTTT
TRBJ2-1,NA,NA,TRBV30,CAWSIPGGLANGGSYNEQFF,TGTGCCTGGAGTATCCCAGGGGGGCTAGCCAACGGCGGCTCCTACAATGAGCAGTTCTTC
TRBJ1-1,NA,TRBD1,TRBV6-4,CASSPRGTDGHTEAFF,TGTGCCAGCAGTCCGCGAGGGACAGACGGGCACACTGAAGCTTTCTTT
TRBJ2-1,few,TRBD2,TRBV4-3,CASSQDLAGWYNEQFF,TGCGCCAGCAGCCAAGATTTAGCGGGATGGTATAATGAGCAGTTCTTC